The 2 T cell receptor beta chains reported below all come from one sample, sequenced in a study of blood T cell repertoires in COVID-19. Sequenced by immunoSEQ multiplex PCR; TCRdb stores in-frame clones only, minus some. Among more than 150,000 clones, approximately 80% were seen once, and the ten largest hold roughly 14%. Sequenced material: PBMCs or T cells enriched from blood (not recorded which). These receptors all stem from a man aged 60 to 69 who had been exposed to COVID-19.

This sequence joins TRBV2 and TRBJ2-5, with 12 bases identical to TRBD2. The V gene end was trimmed by 6 bases and the J gene end by 7 bases; junction bases not matched to a gene: 9. The germline gives CDR1 SNHLY, CDR2 FYNNEI. The CDR3 covers 15 residues. The CDR3 region has the DNA TGTGCCAGCAGCCAGACTCCGGGACTAGCGGGGACCCAGTACTTC. Translated: CASSQTPGLAGTQYF.

This chain uses TRBV5-4 with TRBJ1-2, with TRBD1 as a possible D gene (5 bases). This CDR3 is built from 14 residues. The germline gives CDR1 SGHNT, CDR2 YYREEE (reference sequence). V shed 4 bases and J shed 2 bases, with 12 bases lying between them. The CDR3 loop reads CASSLLGPNYGYTF. The CDR3 DNA reads as TGTGCCAGCAGCCTTTTGGGGCCCAACTATGGCTACACCTTC.